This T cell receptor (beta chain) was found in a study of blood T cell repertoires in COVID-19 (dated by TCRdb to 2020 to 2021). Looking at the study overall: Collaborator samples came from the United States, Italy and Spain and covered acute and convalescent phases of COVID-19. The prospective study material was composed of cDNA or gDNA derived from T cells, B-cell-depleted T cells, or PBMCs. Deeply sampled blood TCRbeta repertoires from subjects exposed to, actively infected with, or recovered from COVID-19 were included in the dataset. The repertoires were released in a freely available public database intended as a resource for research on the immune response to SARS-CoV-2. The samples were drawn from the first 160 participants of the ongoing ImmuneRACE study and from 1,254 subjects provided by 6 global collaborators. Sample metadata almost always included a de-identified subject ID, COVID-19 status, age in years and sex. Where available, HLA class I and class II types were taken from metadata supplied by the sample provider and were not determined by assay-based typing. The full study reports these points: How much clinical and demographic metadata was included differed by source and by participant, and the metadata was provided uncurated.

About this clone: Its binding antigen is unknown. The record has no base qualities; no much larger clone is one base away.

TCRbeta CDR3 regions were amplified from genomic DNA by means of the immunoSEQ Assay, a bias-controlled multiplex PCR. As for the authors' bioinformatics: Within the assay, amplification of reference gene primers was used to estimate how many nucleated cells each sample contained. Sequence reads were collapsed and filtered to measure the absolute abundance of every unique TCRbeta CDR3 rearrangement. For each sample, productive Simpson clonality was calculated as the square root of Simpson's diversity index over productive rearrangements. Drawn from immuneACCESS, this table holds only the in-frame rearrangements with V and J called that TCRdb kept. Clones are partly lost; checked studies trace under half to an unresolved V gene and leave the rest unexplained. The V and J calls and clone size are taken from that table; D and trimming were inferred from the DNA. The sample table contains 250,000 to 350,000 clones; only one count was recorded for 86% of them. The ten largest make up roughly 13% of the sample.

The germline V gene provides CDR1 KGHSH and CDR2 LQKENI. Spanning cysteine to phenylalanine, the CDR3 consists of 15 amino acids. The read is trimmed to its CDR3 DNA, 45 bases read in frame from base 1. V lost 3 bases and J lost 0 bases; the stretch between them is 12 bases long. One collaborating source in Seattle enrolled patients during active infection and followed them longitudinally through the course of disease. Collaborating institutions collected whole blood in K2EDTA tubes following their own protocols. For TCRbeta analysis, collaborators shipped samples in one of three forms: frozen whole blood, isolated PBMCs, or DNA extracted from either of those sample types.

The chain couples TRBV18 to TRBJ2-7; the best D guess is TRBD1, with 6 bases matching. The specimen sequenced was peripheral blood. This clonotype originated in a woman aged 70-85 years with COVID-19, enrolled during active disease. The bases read TGTGCCAGCTCACCTAAGTCAGGGGACTCCTACGAGCAGTACTTC. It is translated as CASSPKSGDSYEQYF.